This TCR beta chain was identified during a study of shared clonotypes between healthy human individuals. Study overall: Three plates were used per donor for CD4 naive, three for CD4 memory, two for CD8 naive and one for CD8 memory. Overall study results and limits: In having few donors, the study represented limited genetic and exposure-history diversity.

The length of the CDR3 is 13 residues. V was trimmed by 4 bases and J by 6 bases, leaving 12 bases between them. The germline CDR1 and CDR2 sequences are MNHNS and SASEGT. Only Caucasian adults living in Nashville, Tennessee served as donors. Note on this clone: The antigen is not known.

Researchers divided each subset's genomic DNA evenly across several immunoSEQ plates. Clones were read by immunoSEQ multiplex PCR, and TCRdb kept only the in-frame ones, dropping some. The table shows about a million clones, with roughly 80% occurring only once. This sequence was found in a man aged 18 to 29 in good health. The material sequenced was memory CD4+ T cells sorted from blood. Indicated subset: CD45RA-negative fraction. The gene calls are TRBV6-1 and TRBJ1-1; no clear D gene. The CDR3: CASSGRSGAEAFF. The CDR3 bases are TGTGCCAGCAGTGGTCGCTCCGGGGCTGAAGCTTTCTTT.